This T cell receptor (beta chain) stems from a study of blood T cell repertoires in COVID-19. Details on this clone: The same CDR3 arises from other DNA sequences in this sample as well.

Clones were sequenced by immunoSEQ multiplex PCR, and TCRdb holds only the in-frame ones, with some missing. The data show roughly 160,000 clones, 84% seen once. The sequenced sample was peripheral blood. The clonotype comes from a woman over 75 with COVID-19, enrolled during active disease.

Here the CDR3 reads CASSVDRGYGYTF. DNA of the CDR3: TGTGCCAGCAGCGTAGACAGGGGGTATGGCTACACCTTC. The chain employs TRBV9 and TRBJ1-2, with 8 bases identical to TRBD1. J was trimmed by 5 bases and V by 0 bases; bases with no gene match: 0. Germline V CDR1 and CDR2: SGDLS, YYNGEE. CDR3 length: 13 residues. Variable domain in full (rest from reference TRBV9 and TRBJ1-2): DSGVTQTPKHLITATGQRVTLRCSPRSGDLSVYWYQQSLDQGLQFLIQYYNGEERAKGNILERFSAQQFPDLHSELNLSSLELGDSALYFCASSVDRGYGYTFGSGTRLTVV.